The present entry profiles one TCR beta chain with its context. Its cognate antigen is unknown. Sample-barcoded 5' priming and a J-beta primer mix drove a second PCR of roughly 6 to 12 cycles. Each of the cDNA molecules was tagged by a template-switch adaptor with 12 random nucleotides. TCRdb ran MiXCR on the 5' RACE reads and lists one entry per CDR3 protein. Of 600,000 to 650,000 distinct CDR3 sequences listed, 58% were seen once; the top ten hold more than 35%. This sample was taken from a study of blood T cells in healthy people across ages. Study outcomes and limitations: More naive CD4+ cells and higher diversity were found in long-lived than in aged donors. Among T cells, TCR beta diversity per million cells dropped roughly linearly as age rose. Naive T cell percentage and TCR beta diversity correlated strongly.

The CDR3 loop spans 15 amino acids. Trimming stripped 4 bases from V and 10 bases from J, with 21 bases between. Germline CDR1 and CDR2: SGHRS and YFSETQ. The sample comprised blood. This sequence originates from a man aged 55-75 years in good health. The chain joins TRBV5-1 to TRBJ2-1; possible D gene TRBD2, 6 bases. CDR3 bases: TGCGCCAGCAGCGAGCCCGGGACTCCCCTAAGGGAGCAGTTCTTC. Its protein product is CASSEPGTPLREQFF.